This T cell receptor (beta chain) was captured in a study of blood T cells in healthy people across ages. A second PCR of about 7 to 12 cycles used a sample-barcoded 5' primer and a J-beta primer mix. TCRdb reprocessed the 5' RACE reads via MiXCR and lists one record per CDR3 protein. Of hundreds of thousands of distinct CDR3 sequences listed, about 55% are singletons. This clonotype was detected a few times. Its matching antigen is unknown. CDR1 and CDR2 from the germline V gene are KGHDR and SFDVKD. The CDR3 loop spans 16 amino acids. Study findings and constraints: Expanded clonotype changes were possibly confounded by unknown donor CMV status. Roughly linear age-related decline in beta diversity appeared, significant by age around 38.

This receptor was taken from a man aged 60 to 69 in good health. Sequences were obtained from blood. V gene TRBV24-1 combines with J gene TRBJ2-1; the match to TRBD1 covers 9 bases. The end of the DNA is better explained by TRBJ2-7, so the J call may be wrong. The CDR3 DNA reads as TGTGCCACCAGTGATTACGGACAGGGGTCTCACAATGAGCAGTACTTC. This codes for CATSDYGQGSHNEQYF.